What follows are 23 T cell receptor beta chains derived from one specimen sequenced in a study of T cells after yellow fever vaccination. One entry per CDR3 protein, called by TCRdb with MiXCR from the 5' RACE reads. Here the sample spans roughly 250,000 distinct CDR3 sequences, 10% to 15% being singletons. The specimen was CD4+ T cells sorted from PBMCs, collected 45 days after the yellow fever booster vaccination. The source of these receptors is a man aged 25-40 years who received the YFV17D yellow fever vaccine.

The V call is TRBV24-1, the J call TRBJ2-1, with D possibly being TRBD1 or TRBD2 (5 bases each). The V gene lost 9 bases and the J gene lost 4 bases, with 15 bases spanning the gap. The CDR3 runs 14 residues. The germline V gene encodes CDR1 KGHDR and CDR2 SFDVKD. CDR3 protein: CATSGTDLYNEQFF. In nucleotides, the CDR3 is TGTGCCACCTCCGGGACGGACTTGTACAATGAGCAGTTCTTC.

J is TRBJ2-3 and V is TRBV12-3 or TRBV12-4; D may be TRBD1 (8 bases). Trimming stripped 10 bases from V and 6 bases from J, with 23 bases between. This CDR3 is built from 15 residues. This chain's CDR3 is CATGEVGGDRDTQYF. The CDR3 DNA reads as TGTGCCACCGGAGAAGTGGGAGGGGACAGGGATACGCAGTATTTT.

V usage is TRBV11-2 and J usage is TRBJ1-4, with no clear D. Germline V gives CDR1 SGHAT, CDR2 FQNNGV. The CDR3 is 13 amino acids. The V and J ends lost 5 bases and 1 base respectively, with 5 bases between them. CDR3 protein: CASSLVTNEKLFF. CDR3 bases: TGTGCCAGCAGCCTCGTAACTAATGAAAAACTGTTTTTT. The full variable domain, rest sourced from reference TRBV11-2 and TRBJ1-4, is EAGVAQSPRYKIIEKRQSVAFWCNPISGHATLYWYQQILGQGPKLLIQFQNNGVVDDSQLPKDRFSAERLKGVDSTLKIQPAKLEDSAVYLCASSLVTNEKLFFGSGTQLSVL.

J is TRBJ2-5 and V is TRBV5-1, with D perhaps TRBD1 or TRBD2 (5 bases each). CDR3 length: 15 amino acids. Germline lookup yields CDR1 SGHRS and CDR2 YFSETQ. V was cut by 0 bases and J by 4 bases, with 13 bases left in between. The CDR3 region has the DNA TGCGCCAGCAGCTTGGTGGGGGAGAGGTCAGAGACCCAGTACTTC. Amino acids: CASSLVGERSETQYF.

This clonotype was seen a few times. This chain uses TRBV9 with TRBJ2-3, with 9 nucleotides matching TRBD1. Trimming at V came to 3 bases and at J to 2 bases, leaving 4 bases not matched to a gene. Per the germline V gene, CDR1 is SGDLS and CDR2 is YYNGEE. There are 15 residues in the CDR3. In DNA form, the CDR3 reads TGTGCCAGCAGCGGAATACAGGGGGCCACAGATACGCAGTATTTT. This encodes CASSGIQGATDTQYF.

The chain links TRBV12-3 or TRBV12-4 to TRBJ2-7; D is ambiguous. The CDR3 loop spans 13 amino acids. With 6 bases removed from V and 3 bases from J, the gap between germline ends came to 12 bases. CDR3 nucleotides: TGTGCCAGCAGCCACGGATCGTACTACGAGCAGTACTTC. Amino acid sequence: CASSHGSYYEQYF.

The genes are TRBV20-1 and TRBJ2-3; 8 bases align to TRBD2. This CDR3 region has 14 residues. From germline, CDR1 is DFQATT and CDR2 SNEGSKA (reference sequence). Germline trimming cut 3 bases from V and 2 bases from J; bases unmatched to any gene: 4. The CDR3: CSARELADTDTQYF. CDR3 DNA sequence: TGCAGTGCTAGGGAACTAGCGGACACAGATACGCAGTATTTT.

The sample holds many counts of this clonotype. CDR3 sequence reads: CSVVGDIAFF. CDR3 sequence (DNA): TGCAGCGTTGTAGGGGATATAGCTTTCTTT. The rearrangement joins TRBV29-1 to TRBJ1-1; D is perhaps TRBD1 (5 bases). The length of the CDR3 is 10 residues. Germline-derived CDR1 and CDR2 are SQVTM and ANQGSEA. Trimming took 4 bases from V and 10 from J, leaving 10 bases between them.

This clonotype appeared many times. The chain uses TRBV20-1 and TRBJ2-7; D possibly corresponds to TRBD2 (5 bases). Trimming removed 8 bases from V and 7 bases from J, with 18 bases in between. The CDR3 extends over 12 amino acids. Looked up from germline, CDR1 is DFQATT and CDR2 is SNEGSKA (reference sequence). The CDR3 here is CSFKSGPGEQYF. The CDR3 DNA is TGCAGTTTCAAGAGCGGTCCCGGGGAGCAGTACTTC.

This clonotype showed up just a few times. The CDR3 here is CSARRLRAGSYEQYF. The CDR3 DNA reads as TGCAGTGCTAGACGCCTGAGGGCAGGGAGCTACGAGCAGTACTTC. J is TRBJ2-7 and V is TRBV20-1; D possibly uses TRBD1 or TRBD2 (5 bases each). The V gene lost 2 bases and the J gene lost 3 bases, with 17 bases spanning the gap. The CDR3 consists of 15 residues. CDR1 is DFQATT and CDR2 is SNEGSKA in the germline V gene (reference sequence).

This clonotype was found many times. V is TRBV20-1 and J is TRBJ2-1; no reliable D call. This CDR3 spans 12 amino acids. Germline V gene lookup returns CDR1 DFQATT and CDR2 SNEGSKA (reference sequence). V lost 6 bases and J 15 bases, leaving 21 bases between the germline ends. CDR3 loop: CSANRAQEWRFF. CDR3 sequence (DNA): TGCAGTGCAAACCGGGCCCAAGAATGGCGGTTCTTC.

This clonotype was detected a few times. The chain recombines TRBV7-8 with TRBJ2-5; TRBD2 agrees at 8 bases. The J segment lost 5 bases and the V segment lost 5 bases, leaving 7 bases of the junction unmatched. The CDR3 totals 14 residues. In germline, CDR1 is SGHVS, CDR2 FQNEAQ. Written as DNA, the CDR3 is TGTGCCAGCAGCGCCCGGACTAGCTGGGAGACCCAGTACTTC. It encodes CASSARTSWETQYF.

The rearrangement links TRBV4-3 to TRBJ1-1; 8 bases are a match to TRBD1. This CDR3 has 15 residues. The V and J ends lost 4 bases and 4 bases, in that order; junction bases with no gene match: 8. Looked up from germline, CDR1 is LGHNA and CDR2 is YSLEER. DNA of the CDR3: TGCGCCAGCAGCCGAGACAGGGGCCGGGGCACTGAAGCTTTCTTT. Translation: CASSRDRGRGTEAFF.

V and J are TRBV20-1 and TRBJ1-1; D unclear. Looked up from germline, CDR1 is DFQATT and CDR2 is SNEGSKA (reference sequence). The CDR3 has 13 amino acids. V was clipped by 1 base and J by 9 bases, with 15 bases between them. This CDR3 is CSARGALETKAFF. DNA of the CDR3: TGCAGTGCTAGAGGAGCTTTGGAGACTAAAGCTTTCTTT.

There are a few counts of this clonotype. The chain links TRBV5-1 to TRBJ2-2; 11 bases line up with TRBD2. The CDR3 loop spans 16 amino acids. Germline V gene sequence: CDR1 SGHRS, CDR2 YFSETQ. V gave up 5 bases and J gave up 6 bases; unmatched junction bases: 9. This chain's CDR3 is CASSFTSGRVAGELFF. The CDR3 nucleotides are TGCGCCAGCAGTTTTACTAGCGGGAGAGTGGCCGGGGAGCTGTTTTTT.

The V gene is TRBV7-9, the J gene TRBJ2-4, with 7 bases matching TRBD1. This CDR3 spans 13 amino acids. With 5 bases clipped from V and 8 bases from J, the junction kept 6 bases outside the gene matches. Germline CDR1 SEHNR, CDR2 FQNEAQ (reference sequence). The CDR3 protein is CASSPGQFDIQYF. The CDR3 region has the DNA TGTGCCAGCAGCCCGGGACAGTTTGACATTCAGTACTTC.

V and J are TRBV27 and TRBJ1-5; weak D call: TRBD1 (5 bases). V dropped 9 bases and J dropped 1 base, with 7 bases sitting between them. Germline V gene lookup returns CDR1 MNHEY and CDR2 SMNVEV (reference sequence). The CDR3 is 12 residues long. Here the CDR3 reads CASRDSNQPQHF. For the CDR3, the DNA is TGTGCCAGTCGGGACAGCAATCAGCCCCAGCATTTT.

The chain joins TRBV20-1 to TRBJ2-5, with 11 bases aligning to TRBD2. Germline V gene sequence: CDR1 DFQATT, CDR2 SNEGSKA (reference sequence). J was trimmed by 3 bases and V by 1 base; bases with no gene match: 4. The CDR3 consists of 15 residues. Written as DNA, the CDR3 is TGCAGTGCTAGAGGAATTAGCGGGAGGGAAGAGACCCAGTACTTC. It specifies CSARGISGREETQYF.

In this sample, this clonotype turned up a few times. The rearrangement links TRBV10-2 to TRBJ2-1; D call uncertain. The CDR3 loop spans 13 amino acids. Germline loops: CDR1 WSHSY, CDR2 SAAADI. V was pared by 7 bases and J by 7 bases, with 14 bases between. This CDR3 is CASKDWRSNEQFF. The DNA of the CDR3 is TGCGCCAGCAAAGATTGGAGATCGAATGAGCAGTTCTTC.

In this sample, this clonotype turned up a few times. The V call is TRBV15, the J call TRBJ2-5; D is perhaps TRBD1 (6 bases). This CDR3 has 14 residues. Germline values: CDR1 LNHNV, CDR2 YYDKDF (reference sequence). Deletions cut 8 bases from V and 4 bases from J, with 17 bases between. The CDR3 nucleotides read TGTGCCACCCAATCGGGACAAGAGAGAGAGACCCAGTACTTC. Translated: CATQSGQERETQYF. The whole variable domain, remainder taken from reference TRBV15 and TRBJ2-5, is DAMVIQNPRYQVTQFGKPVTLSCSQTLNHNVMYWYQQKSSQAPKLLFHYYDKDFNNEADTPDNFQSRRPNTSFCFLDIRSPGLGDTAMYLCATQSGQERETQYFGPGTRLLVL.

The rearrangement joins TRBV7-9 to TRBJ2-3, with D unclear. Germline loops: CDR1 SEHNR, CDR2 FQNEAQ (reference sequence). The CDR3 length is 13 residues. V lost 4 bases and J 6 bases, leaving 11 bases between the germline ends. CDR3 sequence: CASSYQVGDTQYF. The DNA for the CDR3 is TGTGCCAGCAGCTATCAGGTTGGGGATACGCAGTATTTT.

DNA of the CDR3: TGCGCCAGCAGCTTGGCTCGGTCAGCGGCAGATACGCAGTATTTT. Amino acid sequence: CASSLARSAADTQYF. The V call is TRBV5-1, the J call TRBJ2-3; D is possibly TRBD2 (5 bases). Germline V gene data show CDR1 as SGHRS and CDR2 as YFSETQ. The CDR3 runs to 15 residues. The germline V and J ends were trimmed by 0 bases and 4 bases, with 12 bases remaining between them.

The V and J genes are TRBV18 and TRBJ1-2, with D maybe TRBD1 (5 bases). Trimming stripped 4 bases from V and 2 bases from J, with 11 bases between. The CDR3 consists of 14 residues. Germline CDR1 is KGHSH and CDR2 is LQKENI. As DNA, the CDR3 is TGTGCCAGCTCACAAGACAGCGTCAACTATGGCTACACCTTC. Translation: CASSQDSVNYGYTF.